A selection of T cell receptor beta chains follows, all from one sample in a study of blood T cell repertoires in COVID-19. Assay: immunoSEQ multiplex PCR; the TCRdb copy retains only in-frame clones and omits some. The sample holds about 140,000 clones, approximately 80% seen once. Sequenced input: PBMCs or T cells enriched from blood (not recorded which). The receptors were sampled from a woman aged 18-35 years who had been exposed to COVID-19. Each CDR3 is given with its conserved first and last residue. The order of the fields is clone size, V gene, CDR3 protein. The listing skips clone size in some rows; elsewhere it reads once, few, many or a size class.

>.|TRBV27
CASSPEQHRFGSYNSPLHF
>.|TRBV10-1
CASSDGHRGGGGYTF
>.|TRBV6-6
CASSPVQGLGYTF
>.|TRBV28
CASSPPVRGPYEQYF
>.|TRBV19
CASSIKALGPYEQYF
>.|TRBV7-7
CASSPPEVVPRSSYNEQFF
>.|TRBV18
CASSPGTGGAGQNQPQHF
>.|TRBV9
CASSSNRNTEAFF
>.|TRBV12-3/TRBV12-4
CASSEDSFHEQYF
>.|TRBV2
CASSETTETTSGRGNEQFF
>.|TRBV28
CASSSTSRGRMNTEAFF
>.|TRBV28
CATQVFTGELFF
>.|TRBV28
CASSLWTEYSPLHF
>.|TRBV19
CASSPRQGPYTGELFF
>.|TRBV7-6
CASSQTGRTSTASEQFF
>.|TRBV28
CASSRGLADTQYF
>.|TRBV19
CASSATSADSYEQYF
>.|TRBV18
CASSSPGQGHTEAFF
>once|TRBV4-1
CASSPIQVNQPQHF
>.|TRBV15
CATSRDTSGPYEQYF
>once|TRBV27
CASKEGNRGYNSPLHF
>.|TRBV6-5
CASRRGLSAPQHF
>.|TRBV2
CASKRTGGVGSPLHF
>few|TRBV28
CASSPTRERVRQTQYF
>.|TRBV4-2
CASSPPGRASTDTQYF
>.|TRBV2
CASSVAGNTEAFF
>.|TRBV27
CASSPLAGGDTEAFF
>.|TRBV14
CASSLGDRWGEQYF
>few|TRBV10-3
CAISESTQGSEQFF
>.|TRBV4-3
CASSQDLRNTEAFF
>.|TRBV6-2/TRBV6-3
CASSITSAGELFF
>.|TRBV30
CAGGGRGREKLFF
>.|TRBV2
CASSPSGLNVKSYGYTF
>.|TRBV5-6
CASSPGHGAGGRNEQYF
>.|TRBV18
CASSQFAGESNYGYTF
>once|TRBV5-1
CASSSTGAPLVYGYTF
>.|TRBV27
CASSLDNPAIYYNSPLHF
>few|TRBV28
CASSSPGQGPLAQHF
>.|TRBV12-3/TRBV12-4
CASSQDFNQPQHF
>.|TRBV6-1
CASSEAAGGSYEQYF
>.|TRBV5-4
CASNPLGQGVHEQYF
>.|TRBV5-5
CASSSTGTNRYGYTF
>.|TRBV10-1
CAIPDRSCPYYEQYF
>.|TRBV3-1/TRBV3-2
CASSPTTGLSGNTIYF
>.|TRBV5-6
CASSLYPSGRYEQYF
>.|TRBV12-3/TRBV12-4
CASSLTGNYGYTF
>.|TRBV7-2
CASSSKLGRATYGYTF
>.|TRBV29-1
CSVRTGGWNTEAFF
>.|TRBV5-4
CASSLGVAGVTYEQYF
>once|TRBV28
CASSSPRDSLLPLHF